The 31 T cell receptor beta chains reported below all come from one sample, sequenced in a study of shared clonotypes between healthy human individuals. Data came from immunoSEQ multiplex PCR; TCRdb stores just in-frame clones and leaves some out. The repertoire has roughly 2,000,000 clones, 93% of them found once; the top ten carry 1.5% to 2%. Naive CD8 cells comprised CD45RO-negative, CCR7-positively selected cells, excluding terminally differentiated effector memory CD45RA+ cells. The sequenced material came from naive CD8+ T cells from PBMCs. These receptors were collected from a man aged 18 to 29 in good health. Some clones in this sample may be carry-over from other donors' samples.

The CDR3 sequence: CASSPRGPPQPTNTEAFF. The CDR3 region has the DNA TGTGCCAGCAGCCCAAGGGGGCCACCCCAACCTACGAACACTGAAGCTTTCTTT. V is TRBV5-5 and J is TRBJ1-1; TRBD1 matches 7 bases. J was trimmed by 1 base and V by 4 bases; bases with no gene match: 16. This CDR3 is built from 18 residues. Germline values: CDR1 SGHKS, CDR2 YYEKEE (reference sequence).

The chain uses TRBV4-3 and TRBJ2-7; D not resolved. V was cut by 1 base and J by 1 base, with 8 bases left in between. This CDR3 has 14 residues. The germline CDR1 and CDR2 sequences are LGHNA and YSLEER. Here the CDR3 reads CASSQVLDSYEQYF. CDR3 DNA: TGCGCCAGCAGCCAAGTACTGGATTCCTACGAGCAGTACTTC.

The chain employs TRBV5-5 and TRBJ2-1, with 7 bases identical to TRBD2. The germline CDR1 and CDR2 sequences are SGHKS and YYEKEE (reference sequence). V was pared by 4 bases and J by 8 bases, with 12 bases of the junction left unmatched. The CDR3 extends over 15 amino acids. The CDR3 region has the DNA TGTGCCAGCAGCCACCGGGACTACTATACGGATGAGCAGTTCTTC. This sequence encodes CASSHRDYYTDEQFF.

The chain has TRBV28 and TRBJ1-5, with unresolved D. Per germline, CDR1 MDHEN and CDR2 SYDVKM. The CDR3 spans 14 residues. V dropped 7 bases and J dropped 4 bases, with 14 bases sitting between them. CDR3 amino acids: CASKVHRANQPQHF. CDR3 nucleotide sequence: TGTGCCAGCAAGGTCCATAGGGCGAATCAGCCCCAGCATTTT. The complete variable domain, with remaining parts taken from reference TRBV28 and TRBJ1-5, reads DVKVTQSSRYLVKRTGEKVFLECVQDMDHENMFWYRQDPGLGLRLIYFSYDVKMKEKGDIPEGYSVSREKKERFSLILESASTNQTSMYLCASKVHRANQPQHFGDGTRLSIL.

Remarks on this clone: In the same sample, other DNA sequences code for this CDR3. The J gene is TRBJ2-2, the V gene TRBV6-6; D is unresolved. V lost 7 bases, J lost 4 bases, and 4 bases lay in between. Germline V CDR1 and CDR2: MNHNY, SVGAGI (reference sequence). This CDR3 has 11 residues. CDR3 in amino acids: CASTGTGELFF. In DNA form, the CDR3 reads TGTGCCAGCACCGGCACCGGGGAGCTGTTTTTT.

This clone was recorded once. CDR3: CASSVGTGTPNEKLFF. The CDR3 DNA reads TGTGCCAGCAGCGTAGGGACCGGCACACCTAATGAAAAACTGTTTTTT. The chain links TRBV9 to TRBJ1-4; D gene ambiguous. The V and J ends lost 0 bases and 3 bases respectively, with 12 bases between them. The CDR3 sequence is 16 residues long. Per germline, CDR1 SGDLS and CDR2 YYNGEE.

V is TRBV9 and J is TRBJ1-1, with a possible D match to TRBD1 (5 bases). The V gene lost 0 bases and the J gene lost 5 bases, with 17 bases spanning the gap. Germline V gene sequence: CDR1 SGDLS, CDR2 YYNGEE. CDR3 length: 16 residues. Here the CDR3 DNA reads TGTGCCAGCAGCGTAGCAGGGTTGGGCGGGGGGACTGAAGCTTTCTTT. Protein product: CASSVAGLGGGTEAFF.

The rearrangement uses TRBV6-1 and TRBJ2-7; D unresolved. CDR1 is MNHNS, CDR2 SASEGT, per germline. The CDR3 consists of 12 residues. Trimming pared 8 bases from V and 0 bases from J, leaving 8 bases between. CDR3 sequence (DNA): TGTGCCAGCCGGGTATACTCCTACGAGCAGTACTTC. This translates into CASRVYSYEQYF.

This clone was seen just once. The chain carries TRBV9 and TRBJ2-1; perhaps TRBD2 as D (6 bases). The germline gives CDR1 SGDLS, CDR2 YYNGEE. V was shortened by 6 bases and J by 9 bases, with 13 bases between the two germline ends. The CDR3 is 12 residues long. In DNA form, the CDR3 reads TGTGCCAGCAACGACCGGGGGAGTGAGCAGTTCTTC. As protein: CASNDRGSEQFF.

This sequence joins TRBV7-3 and TRBJ2-1, with D perhaps TRBD2 (5 bases). This CDR3 has 16 amino acids. CDR1 is SGHTA and CDR2 is FQGTGA in the germline V gene. Trimming removed 0 bases from V and 7 bases from J, with 16 bases in between. In DNA, the CDR3 is TGTGCCAGCAGCTTAACCGGTAGCCGTCCGGGGAATGAGCAGTTCTTC. This sequence encodes CASSLTGSRPGNEQFF.

CDR3 sequence (DNA): TGTGCCAGCAGCTCAACGACTACACAAACGACCTACGAGCAGTACTTC. Translation: CASSSTTTQTTYEQYF. The chain is built from TRBV5-4 and TRBJ2-7; maybe TRBD2 (5 bases). CDR1 and CDR2 from the germline V gene are SGHNT and YYREEE (reference sequence). V lost 3 bases to trimming and J lost 2 bases, with 18 bases between them. CDR3 size: 16 residues.

V is TRBV6-6 and J is TRBJ1-5; D is unresolved. The CDR3 is 13 residues long. Looked up from germline, CDR1 is MNHNY and CDR2 is SVGAGI (reference sequence). V was shortened by 4 bases and J by 4 bases, with 8 bases between the two germline ends. For the CDR3, the DNA is TGTGCCAGCAGTTCCTCAAATAATCAGCCCCAGCATTTT. Its translation is CASSSSNNQPQHF.

A single count supports this clone. The V and J genes are TRBV6-1 and TRBJ1-5; unclear D gene. V lost 4 bases and J lost 7, with 20 bases in between. The CDR3 spans 16 residues. Germline CDR1 reads MNHNS; CDR2 reads SASEGT. The CDR3 nucleotides read TGTGCCAGCAGTGCCGGCGTCGGGTTGGCTGGGCAGCCCCAGCATTTT. Its translation: CASSAGVGLAGQPQHF.

The rearrangement joins TRBV4-1 to TRBJ1-2, with D possibly TRBD1 on 6 matching bases. Germline CDR1 and CDR2: MGHRA and YSYEKL. The CDR3 has 16 residues. V was trimmed by 0 bases and J by 2 bases, leaving 13 bases between them. The CDR3 coding sequence is TGCGCCAGCAGCCAAGATCTAGGGCAGGGGAACTATGGCTACACCTTC. Amino acids: CASSQDLGQGNYGYTF.

J is TRBJ1-1 and V is TRBV19; the D is unclear. CDR1 is LNHDA, CDR2 SQIVND, per germline (reference sequence). V was cut by 6 bases and J by 6 bases, with 20 bases left in between. CDR3 length: 15 residues. The CDR3 DNA reads TGTGCCAGTAGAGGACGTGGGTTAATCGGTTCTGAAGCTTTCTTT. It codes for CASRGRGLIGSEAFF. Full variable domain (rest looked up from reference TRBV19 and TRBJ1-1): DGGITQSPKYLFRKEGQNVTLSCEQNLNHDAMYWYRQDPGQGLRLIYYSQIVNDFQKGDIAEGYSVSREKKESFPLTVTSAQKNPTAFYLCASRGRGLIGSEAFFGQGTRLTVV.

The chain links TRBV7-3 to TRBJ2-2; tentative D call: TRBD2 (6 bases). Germline-derived CDR1 and CDR2 are SGHTA and FQGTGA. This CDR3 region has 16 residues. Trimming left V 7 bases short and J 6 bases short, with 21 bases between. The CDR3 here is CASTSRAEGFAGELFF. For the CDR3, the DNA is TGTGCCAGCACCTCCCGGGCGGAGGGGTTCGCCGGGGAGCTGTTTTTT.

The gene calls are TRBV7-3 and TRBJ2-2; TRBD2 agrees at 8 bases. The germline CDR1 and CDR2 sequences are SGHTA and FQGTGA. This CDR3 is built from 16 residues. V lost 2 bases, J lost 6 bases, and 8 bases stayed unmatched. The CDR3 DNA is TGTGCCAGCAGCTTATCCGGGACTAGGCGTTCCGGGGAGCTGTTTTTT. Its protein product is CASSLSGTRRSGELFF.

The chain employs TRBV7-2 and TRBJ2-7; the D call may be TRBD1 or TRBD2 (5 bases each). CDR3 length: 13 amino acids. V was trimmed by 5 bases and J by 6 bases, leaving 14 bases between them. Germline loops: CDR1 SGHTA, CDR2 FQGNSA. The CDR3 DNA is TGTGCCAGCAGCCCAGGGACCCTGCTCGAGCAGTACTTC. As protein: CASSPGTLLEQYF.

Concerning this clone: This same CDR3 is encoded by further DNA sequences in the sample. The CDR3 coding sequence is TGTGCCTGGAGTGTACTTGGTCAGCCCCAGCATTTT. This gives the protein CAWSVLGQPQHF. The chain recombines TRBV30 with TRBJ1-5; no firm D call. CDR1 and CDR2 (germline): GTSNPN, SVGIG (reference sequence). The V end lost 0 bases, the J end lost 6 bases, and 6 bases lay between the germline ends. The CDR3 has 12 amino acids.

The rearrangement joins TRBV7-2 to TRBJ1-3; D is perhaps TRBD1 (5 bases). This CDR3 has 15 residues. Germline V gene sequence: CDR1 SGHTA, CDR2 FQGNSA. Trimming left V 5 bases short and J 2 bases short, with 13 bases between. CDR3 bases: TGTGCCAGCAGCCTCGGGGGAGGAACTGGAAACACCATATATTTT. It codes for CASSLGGGTGNTIYF. The entire variable domain, with the rest obtained from reference TRBV7-2 and TRBJ1-3, is as follows: GAGVSQSPSNKVTEKGKDVELRCDPISGHTALYWYRQSLGQGLEFLIYFQGNSAPDKSGLPSDRFSAERTGGSVSTLTIQRTQQEDSAVYLCASSLGGGTGNTIYFGEGSWLTVV.

V usage is TRBV4-1 and J usage is TRBJ2-1, with no clear D. Trimming took 3 bases from V and 0 from J, leaving 12 bases between them. This CDR3 has 16 amino acids. CDR1 MGHRA and CDR2 YSYEKL come from the germline V gene. The CDR3 sequence is CASSHLPQLSYNEQFF. The CDR3 DNA follows: TGCGCCAGCAGCCACCTCCCGCAACTCTCCTACAATGAGCAGTTCTTC.

As regards this clone: Within the sample, other DNA sequences also encode this same CDR3. The chain has TRBV27 and TRBJ1-2; D possibly corresponds to TRBD1 (6 bases). Trimming removed 5 bases from V and 6 bases from J, with 10 bases in between. CDR1 and CDR2 (germline): MNHEY, SMNVEV (reference sequence). The CDR3 covers 12 residues. CDR3 sequence reads: CASSPTGNGYTF. The CDR3 nucleotides are TGTGCCAGCAGTCCCACAGGGAATGGCTACACCTTC.

The V gene is TRBV5-1, the J gene TRBJ2-7; 7 bases align to TRBD1. CDR1 and CDR2 (germline): SGHRS, YFSETQ. V lost 1 base to trimming and J lost 4 bases; unmatched junction nucleotides: 11. This CDR3 spans 16 amino acids. The CDR3 reads CASSLPTGTETYEQYF. The DNA of the CDR3 is TGCGCCAGCAGCTTGCCCACCGGGACAGAAACTTACGAGCAGTACTTC.

The V call is TRBV28, the J call TRBJ2-1; D call uncertain. The CDR3 is 16 residues long. Germline V gene data show CDR1 as MDHEN and CDR2 as SYDVKM. V lost 0 bases and J lost 5, with 14 bases in between. DNA for the CDR3: TGTGCCAGCAGTTTATGGACCGGCCCGCCTAACAATGAGCAGTTCTTC. Protein sequence: CASSLWTGPPNNEQFF.

The chain recombines TRBV9 with TRBJ2-3; TRBD2 agrees at 9 bases. Per germline, CDR1 SGDLS and CDR2 YYNGEE. The CDR3 is 15 residues long. V gave up 4 bases and J gave up 3 bases; unmatched junction bases: 6. This CDR3 is CASSRSGSETDTQYF. The CDR3 DNA reads TGTGCCAGCAGCCGTAGCGGGAGTGAGACAGATACGCAGTATTTT.

This chain links TRBV4-1 with TRBJ1-2; 10 bases align to TRBD1. V was clipped by 2 bases and J by 6 bases; unmatched bases: 6. The germline V gene has CDR1 MGHRA and CDR2 YSYEKL. The length of the CDR3 is 15 residues. Here the CDR3 DNA reads TGCGCCAGCAGCCAATGGACAGGGGGAGCGGATGGCTACACCTTC. This encodes CASSQWTGGADGYTF.

The V and J genes are TRBV6-5 and TRBJ2-4; no firm D call. Trimming pared 5 bases from V and 0 bases from J, leaving 8 bases between. The length of the CDR3 is 14 residues. Germline V gives CDR1 MNHEY, CDR2 SVGAGI. The CDR3 DNA reads as TGTGCCAGCAGTAATCAGATAGCCAAAAACATTCAGTACTTC. This gives the protein CASSNQIAKNIQYF.

This chain joins TRBV28 and TRBJ2-2; D possibly corresponds to TRBD1 (5 bases). There are 14 residues in the CDR3. CDR1 and CDR2 (germline): MDHEN, SYDVKM. Between the trimmed V and J ends, which lost 4 bases and 8 bases, there was a span of 14 bases. The DNA for the CDR3 is TGTGCCAGCAGTTCCTCAGGGCTGTTGGGGGAGCTGTTTTTT. The encoded protein is CASSSSGLLGELFF.

The chain carries TRBV7-9 and TRBJ2-7; D is possibly TRBD1 (5 bases). V lost 1 base to trimming and J lost 0 bases, with 13 bases between them. The germline V gene has CDR1 SEHNR and CDR2 FQNEAQ (reference sequence). The CDR3 has 16 residues. The CDR3 reads CASSLVPDKSSYEQYF. The DNA of the CDR3 is TGTGCCAGCAGCTTAGTACCGGACAAGAGCTCCTACGAGCAGTACTTC.

In its sample, this clone was seen once. The chain joins TRBV28 to TRBJ2-7, with D uncertain. CDR1 MDHEN and CDR2 SYDVKM come from the germline V gene. Trimming removed 6 bases at V and 0 bases at J, with 12 bases between. This CDR3 has 14 amino acids. CDR3 coding DNA: TGTGCCAGCAGCCAATTTTGGGGCTCCTACGAGCAGTACTTC. Amino acids: CASSQFWGSYEQYF.

This clone has a single count. V is TRBV11-2 and J is TRBJ2-1; D is uncertain. CDR1 is SGHAT and CDR2 is FQNNGV in the germline V gene. Deletions cut 5 bases from V and 6 bases from J, with 8 bases between. The CDR3 spans 12 residues. Here the CDR3 reads CASSLAANEQFF. In nucleotides, the CDR3 is TGTGCCAGCAGCCTCGCGGCCAATGAGCAGTTCTTC. The full variable domain, completed using reference TRBV11-2 and TRBJ2-1, is EAGVAQSPRYKIIEKRQSVAFWCNPISGHATLYWYQQILGQGPKLLIQFQNNGVVDDSQLPKDRFSAERLKGVDSTLKIQPAKLEDSAVYLCASSLAANEQFFGPGTRLTVL.